A selection of T cell receptor beta chains follows, all from one sample in a study of CD8+ T cells in alopecia areata. Clones were sequenced by immunoSEQ multiplex PCR, and TCRdb holds only the in-frame ones, with some missing. The sample lists about 120,000 clones; 50% to 55% were seen once. The specimen comprised CD4+ T cells sorted from blood, sampled at week 4, from a patient treated with tofacitinib. These TCRs come from a human donor with alopecia areata. Each CDR3 is given with its conserved first and last residue. D genes are given only for firm matches. Part of the rows lack a size; the others show once, few, many or a class for expanded clones.

TRBV5-1	NA	NA	TRBJ1-2	TGCGCCAGCAGCAACCCCAACTATGGCTACACCTTC	CASSNPNYGYTF
TRBV10-3	NA	NA	TRBJ2-1	TGTGCCATATCGTGGAGCGGCAATGAGCAGTTCTTC	CAISWSGNEQFF
TRBV15	NA	NA	TRBJ2-7	TGTGCCACCAGCAGGAGGTCCGAGGGGGAGCAGTACTTC	CATSRRSEGEQYF
TRBV7-8	NA	NA	TRBJ2-3	TGTGCCAGCAGTTCAGTCATGCCGGGAGATACGCAGTATTTT	CASSSVMPGDTQYF
TRBV5-6	NA	NA	TRBJ1-2	TGTGCCAGCAGCAATCCACCCAACTATGGCTACACCTTC	CASSNPPNYGYTF
TRBV28	NA	NA	TRBJ1-2	TGTGCCAGCAGTCAACAGGGCTATGGCTACACCTTC	CASSQQGYGYTF
TRBV29-1	few	TRBD2	TRBJ2-3	TGCAGCGGCTCCGGGACTAGCGGTCGAACAGATACGCAGTATTTT	CSGSGTSGRTDTQYF
TRBV7-9	NA	NA	TRBJ1-2	TGTGCCAGCAGCCCCCCGGGACTGAGCTATGGCTACACCTTC	CASSPPGLSYGYTF
TRBV5-1	NA	NA	TRBJ1-1	TGCGCCAGCAGCCTAGGATACCTCGGTAGCCCTGAAGCTTTCTTT	CASSLGYLGSPEAFF
TRBV4-1	NA	NA	TRBJ2-5	TGCGCCAGCAGCCAAGGCCGGGGGGAGACCCAGTACTTC	CASSQGRGETQYF
TRBV30	NA	NA	TRBJ2-7	TGTGCCTGGAGCCCAGGGGCCCCCTACGAGCAGTACTTC	CAWSPGAPYEQYF
TRBV30	NA	NA	TRBJ1-2	TGTGCCTGGAGTTTAGGGATCAACTATGGCTACACCTTC	CAWSLGINYGYTF
TRBV5-1	NA	TRBD2	TRBJ2-7	TGCGCCAGCAGCCCCTTGGGAGGGGCCGACTACGAGCAGTACTTC	CASSPLGGADYEQYF
TRBV27	NA	NA	TRBJ2-7	TGTGCCAGCAGTAGAGAGGGCTACGAGCAGTACTTC	CASSREGYEQYF
TRBV29-1	NA	TRBD1	TRBJ1-1	TGCAGCGCTCAAGGACAGGCTGAAGCTTTCTTT	CSAQGQAEAFF
TRBV5-6	NA	NA	TRBJ2-1	TGTGCCAGCAGCTTGGGTTCGGGGGGCGACGGCTTCTACAATGAGCAGTTCTTC	CASSLGSGGDGFYNEQFF
TRBV7-3	NA	NA	TRBJ2-1	TGTGCCAGCAGCTTAACGGGGAGAGCAGTTTGGAATGAGCAGTTCTTC	CASSLTGRAVWNEQFF
TRBV6-5	NA	TRBD2	TRBJ2-2	TGTGCCAGCCTTGGTAGCGGGGGGAACACCGGGGAGCTGTTTTTT	CASLGSGGNTGELFF
TRBV29-1	NA	TRBD2	TRBJ2-7	TGCAGCGTCGCCTTGACTAGCAGGAGCTCCTACGAGCAGTACTTC	CSVALTSRSSYEQYF
TRBV29-1	NA	TRBD2	TRBJ2-7	TGCAGCGTAGCGACTAGCGGGGGCTACGAGCAGTACTTC	CSVATSGGYEQYF
TRBV29-1	NA	TRBD2	TRBJ2-7	TGCAGCGTTGTGGTCGCGGGGGTCGAGCAGTACTTC	CSVVVAGVEQYF
TRBV9	NA	NA	TRBJ1-5	TGTGCCAGCAGCGTACGAGGGGACCAGCCCCAGCATTTT	CASSVRGDQPQHF
TRBV30	NA	TRBD2	TRBJ2-1	TGTGCCTGGAGTGGGCGGCGGGAGAGCTCCTACAATGAGCAGTTCTTC	CAWSGRRESSYNEQFF
TRBV15	NA	TRBD2	TRBJ2-7	TGTGCCACCAGCACGGGGGGGTACGAGCAGTACTTC	CATSTGGYEQYF
TRBV9	NA	NA	TRBJ1-1	TGTGCCAGCAGCGTAGACCCGGGATGGGAAGCTTTCTTT	CASSVDPGWEAFF
TRBV27	few	TRBD1	TRBJ2-7	TGTGCCAGCACCTCGGACAGGGGACGTCGCGAGCAGTACTTC	CASTSDRGRREQYF
TRBV4-2	NA	NA	TRBJ1-6	TGTGCCAGCAGCCAAGGTTCCGGCAGCAATAATTCACCCCTCCACTTT	CASSQGSGSNNSPLHF
TRBV5-1	NA	NA	TRBJ2-7	TGCGCCAGCAGCAGCGGCCAGGGAGGCTACGAGCAGTACTTC	CASSSGQGGYEQYF
TRBV30	NA	NA	TRBJ2-7	TGTGCCTGGAGTTCTAGCTCCTACGAGCAGTACTTC	CAWSSSSYEQYF
TRBV9	NA	TRBD1	TRBJ1-2	TGTGCCAGCAGCGTAGATCAGGGGGCGTCGGGCTACACCTTC	CASSVDQGASGYTF
TRBV6-6	NA	TRBD1	TRBJ1-1	TGTGCCAGCATCGGGGACAGGGTCATGAACACTGAAGCTTTCTTT	CASIGDRVMNTEAFF
TRBV7-2	few	NA	TRBJ2-4	TGTGCCAGCAGCTTAGTGGAGCGGGGACAGTTAGCCAAAAACATTCAGTACTTC	CASSLVERGQLAKNIQYF
TRBV25-1	NA	TRBD1	TRBJ2-2	TGTGCCAGCAGGGGGACAGGGGGGAACACCGGGGAGCTGTTTTTT	CASRGTGGNTGELFF
TRBV5-1	few	NA	TRBJ2-5	TGCGCCAGCAGCTTCGCGGAGACCCAGTACTTC	CASSFAETQYF
TRBV5-1	NA	NA	TRBJ1-1	TGCGCCAGCAGCTTCGATGGGGCGACTGAAGCTTTCTTT	CASSFDGATEAFF
TRBV30	NA	NA	TRBJ1-5	TGTGCCTGGCGTAGCTCGGGCAGGGGTGACAATCAGCCCCAGCATTTT	CAWRSSGRGDNQPQHF
TRBV6-5	NA	TRBD2	TRBJ2-5	TGTGCCAGCAGTCCCGGGGGGACCCAAGAGACCCAGTACTTC	CASSPGGTQETQYF
TRBV15	NA	NA	TRBJ2-2	TGTGCCACCAGCAGAGAGGGGGCTAGCGGGAACACCGGGGAGCTGTTTTTT	CATSREGASGNTGELFF
TRBV7-3	NA	NA	TRBJ1-1	TGTGCCAGCAGCCCGAACCCCATGAACACTGAAGCTTTCTTT	CASSPNPMNTEAFF
TRBV27	NA	NA	TRBJ1-2	TGTGCCAGCAGTGGAAGACAGGACATCTATGGCTACACCTTC	CASSGRQDIYGYTF
TRBV27	few	TRBD2	TRBJ2-7	TGTGCCAGCAGTCCCCGGGGTAGCGGGGCTGCCTACGAGCAGTACTTC	CASSPRGSGAAYEQYF
TRBV2	NA	NA	TRBJ1-5	TGTGCCAGCAGGGGGGAGGGGCCCCAGCATTTT	CASRGEGPQHF
TRBV29-1	few	NA	TRBJ2-7	TGCAGCGTTGAAATTGAGGTAAACGAGCAGTACTTC	CSVEIEVNEQYF
TRBV27	NA	NA	TRBJ1-4	TGTGCCAGCGGCAAGGCTTCGACTAATGAAAAACTGTTTTTT	CASGKASTNEKLFF
TRBV6-1	NA	TRBD1	TRBJ1-2	TGTGCCAGTGGGACAGGCTCTGTGTATGGCTACACCTTC	CASGTGSVYGYTF
TRBV11-2	few	NA	TRBJ1-1	TGTGCCAGCAGCGTCGGACTGAACACTGAAGCTTTCTTT	CASSVGLNTEAFF
TRBV15	NA	NA	TRBJ2-4	TGTGCCACCAGCAGAGATATGGTAGCCAAAAACATTCAGTACTTC	CATSRDMVAKNIQYF
TRBV29-1	NA	NA	TRBJ1-1	TGCAGCGCCCACTGGGGGAACACTGAAGCTTTCTTT	CSAHWGNTEAFF
TRBV30	NA	TRBD1	TRBJ1-1	TGTGCCTGGAGCCGGGACAGGGTCACTGAAGCTTTCTTT	CAWSRDRVTEAFF